This TCR beta chain was retrieved from a study of CD8 T cells in Susac syndrome. An input of about 0.5 to 1 ug of RNA was subjected to reverse transcription using random hexamers. One entry per CDR3 protein, called by TCRdb with MiXCR from the immunoSEQ multiplex PCR reads. The data contain fewer than 350,000 distinct CDR3 sequences, 70% to 90% of them singletons. CD8+ and CD4+ T cells circulating in blood were sequenced for TCR beta. Relapsing-remitting disease, either stable or active, was present in the treatment-naive patients who were the multiple sclerosis controls. The authors negatively isolated CD8+ and CD4+ T cells and FACS-enriched TEMRA cells. This clonotype was detected a few times. Germline values: CDR1 DFQATT, CDR2 SNEGSKA (reference sequence). The CDR3 sequence is 17 residues long. V lost 0 bases to trimming and J lost 1 base, with 19 bases between them.

The source material was CD8+ T cells from PBMCs. This TCR was recovered from a human donor with multiple sclerosis. This chain connects TRBV20-1 to TRBJ2-7; the D gene could be TRBD1 or TRBD2 (5 bases each). CDR3 sequence: CSAREVQGVATSYEQYF. In DNA, the CDR3 is TGCAGTGCTAGAGAGGTTCAAGGGGTAGCGACTTCCTACGAGCAGTACTTC.